The 11 T cell receptor beta chains listed next were all sequenced from one sample in a study of T cells in Graves' hyperthyroidism and ophthalmopathy. Amplification of TCR beta CDR3 regions was performed using RNA transcripts as template. Primed by the HTBI set, a first-round RT-PCR was run on the TCR CDR3. TCRdb passed the multiplex PCR reads through MiXCR, listing each CDR3 protein once. Here the sample spans 400,000 to 500,000 distinct CDR3 sequences, approximately 14% being singletons. Sequencing was done on a sample of blood. These receptors came from a woman under 30 with Graves' hyperthyroidism.

As concerns this clonotype: A much larger clone lies a single base off, so this may be a read error. The chain carries TRBV3-1 and TRBJ2-7; 7 nucleotides match TRBD2. CDR3 length equals 17 residues. Germline V gene data show CDR1 as LGHDT and CDR2 as YNNKEL (reference sequence). CDR3: CVSSQHPEASGAYEQYF. The CDR3 DNA reads TGTGTCAGCAGCCAACATCCGGAGGCTAGCGGAGCCTACGAGCAGTACTTC.

There are many counts of this clonotype. The chain uses TRBV27 and TRBJ2-1; 9 nucleotides match TRBD2. This CDR3 contains 17 residues. Germline CDR1 is MNHEY and CDR2 is SMNVEV (reference sequence). V was clipped by 6 bases and J by 8 bases; unmatched bases: 17. Here the CDR3 DNA reads TGTGCCAGCAGCCTGCCTCCCCCTAGCGGGATCGGCGATGAGCAGTTCTTC. The encoded protein is CASSLPPPSGIGDEQFF.

This clonotype was seen at least ten times. This chain uses TRBV6-1 with TRBJ1-2; 8 bases align to TRBD1. Trimming cost V 7 bases and J 8 bases; bases outside gene matches: 12. This CDR3 is 14 amino acids long. CDR1 MNHNS and CDR2 SASEGT come from the germline V gene. Here the CDR3 reads CASITQGVEGGYTF. The CDR3, as DNA: TGTGCCAGCATAACACAGGGGGTTGAGGGCGGCTACACCTTC.

This clonotype has at least ten counts. The CDR3, as DNA: TGTGCCAGCAGCACGCGGGAGCTTGGAGAGACCCAGTACTTC. Protein product: CASSTRELGETQYF. V usage is TRBV4-2 and J usage is TRBJ2-5, with TRBD2 identical over 7 bases. V lost 5 bases, J lost 4 bases, and 7 bases stayed unmatched. Germline assignment: CDR1 LGHNA and CDR2 YNFKEQ. The CDR3 contains 14 residues.

The sample holds a few counts of this clonotype. The chain carries TRBV29-1 and TRBJ1-6; D call uncertain. Looked up from germline, CDR1 is SQVTM and CDR2 is ANQGSEA. This CDR3 is 13 amino acids long. With 5 bases removed from V and 0 bases from J, the gap between germline ends came to 5 bases. The CDR3 DNA follows: TGCAGCGTTTTACCCTCCTATAATTCACCCCTCCACTTT. Its translation: CSVLPSYNSPLHF.

This clonotype was counted between two and nine times. The genes are TRBV30 and TRBJ1-1; D is uncertain. Trimming pared 0 bases from V and 8 bases from J, leaving 10 bases between. The CDR3 is 12 amino acids. The germline gives CDR1 GTSNPN, CDR2 SVGIG (reference sequence). The CDR3 DNA reads as TGTGCCTGGAGTGTACAAGGTAGGGAAGCTTTCTTT. Protein sequence: CAWSVQGREAFF.

Many counts were recorded for this clonotype. This chain joins TRBV11-2 and TRBJ1-1; D is unclear. Trimming cost V 0 bases and J 2 bases, with 7 bases left between them. CDR3 length: 14 residues. Germline V gene sequence: CDR1 SGHAT, CDR2 FQNNGV. The CDR3 sequence is CASSLEAVNTEAFF. CDR3 coding DNA: TGTGCCAGCAGCTTAGAGGCCGTTAACACTGAAGCTTTCTTT.

This clonotype showed up many times. This chain connects TRBV24-1 to TRBJ2-1; weak D call: TRBD1 (8 bases). CDR1 and CDR2 from the germline V gene are KGHDR and SFDVKD. Trimming took off 9 bases at V and 8 bases at J, with 19 bases between the two ends. The CDR3 totals 14 residues. The CDR3 reads CATGGQGREDEQFF. DNA for the CDR3: TGTGCCACCGGAGGACAGGGTCGGGAGGATGAGCAGTTCTTC.

Worth noting for this clonotype: This may stem from a read error, because a much larger clone lies one nucleotide away. CDR3 nucleotide sequence: TGCGGTGCTGGACAGGGTCCTCCTAGCACAGATACGCAGTATTTT. It encodes CGAGQGPPSTDTQYF. V and J are TRBV20-1 and TRBJ2-3; 8 positions match TRBD1. Germline assignment: CDR1 DFQATT and CDR2 SNEGSKA (reference sequence). The CDR3 is 15 residues long.

This clonotype was counted many times. V and J are TRBV19 and TRBJ1-2, with TRBD1 matching over 9 bases. Germline V lookup: CDR1 LNHDA, CDR2 SQIVND (reference sequence). The CDR3 is 15 residues long. With V trimmed by 4 bases and J by 8 bases, 11 bases remained unmatched. CDR3 region: CASSKAGTGFLGYTF. The CDR3 bases are TGTGCCAGTAGTAAAGCCGGGACAGGGTTTCTGGGCTACACCTTC.

The CDR3 region is CASSSLSGRAISNEQFF. The CDR3 DNA is TGTGCCAGCAGCTCTCTTAGCGGGAGGGCCATTTCCAATGAGCAGTTCTTC. V gene TRBV7-3 combines with J gene TRBJ2-1; 11 bases are a match to TRBD2. With 4 bases clipped from V and 6 bases from J, the junction kept 11 bases outside the gene matches. This CDR3 has 17 residues. CDR1 and CDR2 (germline): SGHTA, FQGTGA. The complete variable domain, with remaining parts taken from reference TRBV7-3 and TRBJ2-1, reads GAGVSQTPSNKVTEKGKYVELRCDPISGHTALYWYRQSLGQGPEFLIYFQGTGAADDSGLPNDRFFAVRPEGSVSTLKIQRTERGDSAVYLCASSSLSGRAISNEQFFGPGTRLTVL.